This T cell receptor beta chain is drawn from a study of post-analysis software for immune sequencing data. Unique molecular identifiers tagged the TCR beta cDNA libraries. TCRdb reanalysed the PCR reads using MiXCR and keeps one entry per CDR3 protein. The data show 800,000 to 950,000 distinct CDR3 sequences, around 50% seen once. This sequence was found in a girl aged 10-17 years with multiple sclerosis. Sequencing was performed on blood.

CDR3 region: CATSRDSEETQYF. DNA of the CDR3: TGTGCCACCAGCAGAGATTCGGAAGAGACCCAGTACTTC. V gene TRBV15 combines with J gene TRBJ2-5; D gene uncertain. Germline CDR1 LNHNV, CDR2 YYDKDF (reference sequence). Trimming took off 0 bases at V and 3 bases at J, with 5 bases between the two ends. This CDR3 is built from 13 residues.